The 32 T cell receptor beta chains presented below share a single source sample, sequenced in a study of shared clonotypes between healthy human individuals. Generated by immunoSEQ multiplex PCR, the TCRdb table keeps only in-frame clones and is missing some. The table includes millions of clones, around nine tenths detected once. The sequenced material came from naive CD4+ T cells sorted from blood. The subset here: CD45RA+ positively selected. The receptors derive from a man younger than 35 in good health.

The DNA of the CDR3 is TGTGCCTGGAGCCCAGCGGGGGGCACAGATACGCAGTATTTT. Its translation: CAWSPAGGTDTQYF. V and J are TRBV30 and TRBJ2-3, with 8 bases identical to TRBD2. Trimming took 3 bases from V and 1 from J; bases not matched to a gene: 3. CDR3 length: 14 residues. In germline, CDR1 is GTSNPN, CDR2 SVGIG (reference sequence).

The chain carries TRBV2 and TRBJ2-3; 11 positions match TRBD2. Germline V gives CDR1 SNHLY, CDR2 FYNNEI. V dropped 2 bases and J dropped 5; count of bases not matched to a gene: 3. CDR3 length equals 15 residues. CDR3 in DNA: TGTGCCAGCAGTGAACTAGCGGGAGGTGTAGATACGCAGTATTTT. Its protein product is CASSELAGGVDTQYF.

The CDR3 nucleotides are TGTGCCAGCAGTGAAGGGGACCGCAATGGCTACACCTTC. Translation: CASSEGDRNGYTF. The V gene is TRBV28, the J gene TRBJ1-2; maybe TRBD1 (5 bases). V shed 5 bases and J shed 6 bases, with 13 bases lying between them. The CDR3 sequence is 13 residues long. The V gene's germline CDR1 is MDHEN and CDR2 SYDVKM.

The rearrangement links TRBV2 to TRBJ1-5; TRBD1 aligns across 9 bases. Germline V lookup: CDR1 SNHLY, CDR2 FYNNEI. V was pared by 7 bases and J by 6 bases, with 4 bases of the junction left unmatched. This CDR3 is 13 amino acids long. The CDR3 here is CASNTGGGQPQHF. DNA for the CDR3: TGTGCCAGCAATACAGGGGGCGGTCAGCCCCAGCATTTT.

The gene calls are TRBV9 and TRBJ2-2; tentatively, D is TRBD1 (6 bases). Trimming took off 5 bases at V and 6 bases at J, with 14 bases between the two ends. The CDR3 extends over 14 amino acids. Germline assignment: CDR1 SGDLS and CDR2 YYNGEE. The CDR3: CASSRGGISGELFF. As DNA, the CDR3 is TGTGCCAGCAGTAGAGGGGGTATTTCCGGGGAGCTGTTTTTT. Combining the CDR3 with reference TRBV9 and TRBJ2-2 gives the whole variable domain DSGVTQTPKHLITATGQRVTLRCSPRSGDLSVYWYQQSLDQGLQFLIQYYNGEERAKGNILERFSAQQFPDLHSELNLSSLELGDSALYFCASSRGGISGELFFGEGSRLTVL.

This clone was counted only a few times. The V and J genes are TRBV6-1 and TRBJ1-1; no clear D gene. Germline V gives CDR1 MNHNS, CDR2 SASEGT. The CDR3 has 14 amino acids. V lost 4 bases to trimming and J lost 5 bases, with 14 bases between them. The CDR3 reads CASSVGGFGTEAFF. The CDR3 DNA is TGTGCCAGCAGTGTAGGAGGTTTCGGAACTGAAGCTTTCTTT.

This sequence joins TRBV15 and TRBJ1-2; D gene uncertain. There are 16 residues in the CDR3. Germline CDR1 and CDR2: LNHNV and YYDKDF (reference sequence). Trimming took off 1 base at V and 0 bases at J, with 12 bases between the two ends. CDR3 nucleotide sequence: TGTGCCACCAGCAGAGGGTCAGGTCAAGCTAACTATGGCTACACCTTC. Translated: CATSRGSGQANYGYTF.

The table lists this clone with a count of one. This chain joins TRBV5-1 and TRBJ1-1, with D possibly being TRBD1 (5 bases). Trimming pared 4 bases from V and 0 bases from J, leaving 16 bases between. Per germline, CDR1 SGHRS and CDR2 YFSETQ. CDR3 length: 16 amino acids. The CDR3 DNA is TGCGCCAGCAGCGTAAACCGCACGGGGCTGAACACTGAAGCTTTCTTT. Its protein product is CASSVNRTGLNTEAFF.

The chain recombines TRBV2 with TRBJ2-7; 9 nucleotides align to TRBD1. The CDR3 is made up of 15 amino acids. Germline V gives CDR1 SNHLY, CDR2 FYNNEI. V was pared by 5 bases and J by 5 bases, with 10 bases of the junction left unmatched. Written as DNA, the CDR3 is TGTGCCAGCAGTCCCTCGACAGGGGGGTATGACGAGCAGTACTTC. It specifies CASSPSTGGYDEQYF.

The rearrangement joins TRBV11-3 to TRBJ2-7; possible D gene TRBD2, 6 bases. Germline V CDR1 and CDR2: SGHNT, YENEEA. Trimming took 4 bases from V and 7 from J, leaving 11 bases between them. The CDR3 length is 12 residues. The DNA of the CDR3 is TGTGCCAGCAGCTCTTACGGGGGAGAGCAGTACTTC. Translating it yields CASSSYGGEQYF.

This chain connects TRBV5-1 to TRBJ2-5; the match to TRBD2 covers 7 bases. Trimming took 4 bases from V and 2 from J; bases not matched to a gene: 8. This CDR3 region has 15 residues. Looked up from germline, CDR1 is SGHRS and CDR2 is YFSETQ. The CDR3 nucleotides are TGCGCCAGCAGCAGCCTCACTAGCGATCAAGAGACCCAGTACTTC. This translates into CASSSLTSDQETQYF. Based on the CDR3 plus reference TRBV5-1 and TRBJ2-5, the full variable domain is KAGVTQTPRYLIKTRGQQVTLSCSPISGHRSVSWYQQTPGQGLQFLFEYFSETQRNKGNFPGRFSGRQFSNSRSEMNVSTLELGDSALYLCASSSLTSDQETQYFGPGTRLLVL.

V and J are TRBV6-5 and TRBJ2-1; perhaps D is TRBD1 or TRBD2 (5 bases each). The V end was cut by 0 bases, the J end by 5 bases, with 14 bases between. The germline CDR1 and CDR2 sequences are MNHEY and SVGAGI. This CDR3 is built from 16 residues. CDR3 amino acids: CASSYSGPLENNEQFF. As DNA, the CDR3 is TGTGCCAGCAGTTACTCGGGACCCCTAGAGAACAATGAGCAGTTCTTC.

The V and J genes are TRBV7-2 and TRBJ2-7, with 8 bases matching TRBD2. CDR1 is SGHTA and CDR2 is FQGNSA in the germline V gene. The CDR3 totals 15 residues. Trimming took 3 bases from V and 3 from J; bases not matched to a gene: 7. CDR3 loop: CASSFEASGYYEQYF. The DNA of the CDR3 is TGTGCCAGCAGCTTCGAGGCTAGCGGGTACTACGAGCAGTACTTC.

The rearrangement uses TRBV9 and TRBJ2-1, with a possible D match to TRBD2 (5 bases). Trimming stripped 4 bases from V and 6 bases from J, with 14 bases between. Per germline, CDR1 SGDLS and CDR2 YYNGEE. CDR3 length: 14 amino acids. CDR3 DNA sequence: TGTGCCAGCAGCCTCCGGAGCCGGGGCAATGAGCAGTTCTTC. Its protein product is CASSLRSRGNEQFF.

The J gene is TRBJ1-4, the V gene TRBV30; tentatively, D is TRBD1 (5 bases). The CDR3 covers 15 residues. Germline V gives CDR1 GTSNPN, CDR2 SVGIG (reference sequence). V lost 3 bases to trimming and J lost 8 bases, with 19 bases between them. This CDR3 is CAWSLLTGVAEKLFF. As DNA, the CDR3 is TGTGCCTGGAGCCTTCTCACAGGTGTTGCCGAAAAACTGTTTTTT.

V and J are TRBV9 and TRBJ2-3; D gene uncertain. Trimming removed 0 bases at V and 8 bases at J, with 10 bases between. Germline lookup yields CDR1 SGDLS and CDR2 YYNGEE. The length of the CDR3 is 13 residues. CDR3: CASSVATGGTQYF. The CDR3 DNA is TGTGCCAGCAGCGTAGCTACGGGCGGTACGCAGTATTTT.

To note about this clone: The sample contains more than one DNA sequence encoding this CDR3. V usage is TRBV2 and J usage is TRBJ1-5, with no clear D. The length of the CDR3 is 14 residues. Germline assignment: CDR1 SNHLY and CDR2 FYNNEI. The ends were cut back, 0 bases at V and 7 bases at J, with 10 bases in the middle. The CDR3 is CASSEAGRNQPQHF. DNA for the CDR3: TGTGCCAGCAGTGAAGCGGGGAGGAACCAGCCCCAGCATTTT.

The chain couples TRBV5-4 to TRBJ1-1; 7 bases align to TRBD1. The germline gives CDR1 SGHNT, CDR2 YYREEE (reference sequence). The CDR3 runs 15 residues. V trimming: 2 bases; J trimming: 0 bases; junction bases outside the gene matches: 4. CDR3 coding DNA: TGTGCCAGCAGCTTTTGGACAGGCGTGAACACTGAAGCTTTCTTT. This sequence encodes CASSFWTGVNTEAFF.

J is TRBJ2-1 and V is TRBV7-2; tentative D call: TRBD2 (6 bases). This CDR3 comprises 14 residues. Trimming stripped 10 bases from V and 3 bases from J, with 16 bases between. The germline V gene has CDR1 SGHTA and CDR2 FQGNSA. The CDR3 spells CATTGTEVYNEQFF. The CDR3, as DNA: TGTGCCACCACGGGGACTGAAGTCTACAATGAGCAGTTCTTC.

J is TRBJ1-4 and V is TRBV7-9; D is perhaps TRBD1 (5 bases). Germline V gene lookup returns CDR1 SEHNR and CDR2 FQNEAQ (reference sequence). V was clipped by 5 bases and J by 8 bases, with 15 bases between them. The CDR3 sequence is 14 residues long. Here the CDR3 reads CASSPGGGVEKLFF. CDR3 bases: TGTGCCAGCAGCCCCGGTGGGGGGGTCGAAAAACTGTTTTTT.

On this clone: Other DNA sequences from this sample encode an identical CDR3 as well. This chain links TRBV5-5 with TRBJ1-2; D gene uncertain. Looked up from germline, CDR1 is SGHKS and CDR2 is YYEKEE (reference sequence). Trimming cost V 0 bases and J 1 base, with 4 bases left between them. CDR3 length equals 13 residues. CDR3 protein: CASSLDGNYGYTF. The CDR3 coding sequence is TGTGCCAGCAGCTTGGACGGTAACTATGGCTACACCTTC.

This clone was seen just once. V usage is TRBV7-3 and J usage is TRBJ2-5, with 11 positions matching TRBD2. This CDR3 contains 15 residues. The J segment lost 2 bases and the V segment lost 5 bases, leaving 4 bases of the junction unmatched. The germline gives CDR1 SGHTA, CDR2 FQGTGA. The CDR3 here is CASSQSSGGQETQYF. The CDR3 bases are TGTGCCAGCAGCCAATCTAGCGGGGGGCAAGAGACCCAGTACTTC.

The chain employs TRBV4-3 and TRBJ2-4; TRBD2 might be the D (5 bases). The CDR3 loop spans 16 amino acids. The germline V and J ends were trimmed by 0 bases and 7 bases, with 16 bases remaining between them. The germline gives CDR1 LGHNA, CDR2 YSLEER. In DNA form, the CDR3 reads TGCGCCAGCAGCCAAGATCTGGAACGGGGTTGGAACATTCAGTACTTC. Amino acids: CASSQDLERGWNIQYF.

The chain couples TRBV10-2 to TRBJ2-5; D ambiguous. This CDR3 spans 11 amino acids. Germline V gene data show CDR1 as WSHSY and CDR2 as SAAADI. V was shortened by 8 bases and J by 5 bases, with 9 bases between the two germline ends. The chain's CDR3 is CASLLGETQYF. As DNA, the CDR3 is TGCGCCAGCCTGCTTGGGGAGACCCAGTACTTC.

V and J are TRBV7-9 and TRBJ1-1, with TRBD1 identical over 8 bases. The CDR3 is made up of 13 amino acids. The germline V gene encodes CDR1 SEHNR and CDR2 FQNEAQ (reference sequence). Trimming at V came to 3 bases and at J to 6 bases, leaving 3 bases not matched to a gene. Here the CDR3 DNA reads TGTGCCAGCAGCTTGGACAGGGCGGCTGAAGCTTTCTTT. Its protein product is CASSLDRAAEAFF.

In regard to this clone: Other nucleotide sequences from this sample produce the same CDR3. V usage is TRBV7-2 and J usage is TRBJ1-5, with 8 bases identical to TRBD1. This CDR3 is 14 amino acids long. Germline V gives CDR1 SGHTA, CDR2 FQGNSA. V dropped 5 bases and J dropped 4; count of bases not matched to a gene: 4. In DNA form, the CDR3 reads TGTGCCAGCAGCCTCGGACAGGGTAATCAGCCCCAGCATTTT. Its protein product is CASSLGQGNQPQHF. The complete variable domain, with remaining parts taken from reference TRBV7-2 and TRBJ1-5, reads GAGVSQSPSNKVTEKGKDVELRCDPISGHTALYWYRQSLGQGLEFLIYFQGNSAPDKSGLPSDRFSAERTGGSVSTLTIQRTQQEDSAVYLCASSLGQGNQPQHFGDGTRLSIL.

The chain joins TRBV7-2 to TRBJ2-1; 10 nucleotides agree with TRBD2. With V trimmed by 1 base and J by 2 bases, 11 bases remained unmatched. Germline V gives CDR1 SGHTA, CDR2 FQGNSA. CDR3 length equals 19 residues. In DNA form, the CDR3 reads TGTGCCAGCAGCTTAGACAGCGGGAGGGCCCGAGCAACCTACAATGAGCAGTTCTTC. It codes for CASSLDSGRARATYNEQFF. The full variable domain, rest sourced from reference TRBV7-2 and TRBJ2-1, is GAGVSQSPSNKVTEKGKDVELRCDPISGHTALYWYRQSLGQGLEFLIYFQGNSAPDKSGLPSDRFSAERTGGSVSTLTIQRTQQEDSAVYLCASSLDSGRARATYNEQFFGPGTRLTVL.

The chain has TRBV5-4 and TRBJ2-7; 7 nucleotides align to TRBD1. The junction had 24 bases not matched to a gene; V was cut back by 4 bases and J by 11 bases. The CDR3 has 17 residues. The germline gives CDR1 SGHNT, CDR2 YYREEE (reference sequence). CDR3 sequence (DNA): TGTGCCAGCAGCCGGGGACAGCAGATAACTTCTTCGTCGAGCGAGTACTTC. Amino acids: CASSRGQQITSSSSEYF.

The CDR3 loop reads CAVGGGYNEQFF. In nucleotides, the CDR3 is TGTGCCGTGGGAGGGGGGTACAATGAGCAGTTCTTC. This sequence joins TRBV10-3 and TRBJ2-1; D might be TRBD2 (7 bases). Trimming took off 11 bases at V and 4 bases at J, with 12 bases between the two ends. Germline CDR1 reads ENHRY; CDR2 reads SYGVKD. This CDR3 spans 12 amino acids.

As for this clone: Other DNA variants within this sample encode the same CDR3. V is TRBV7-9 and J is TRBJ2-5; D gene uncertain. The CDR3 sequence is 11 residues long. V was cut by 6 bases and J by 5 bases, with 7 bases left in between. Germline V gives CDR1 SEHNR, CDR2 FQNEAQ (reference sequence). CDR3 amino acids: CASSSGETQYF. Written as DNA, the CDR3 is TGTGCCAGCAGTTCTGGGGAGACCCAGTACTTC.

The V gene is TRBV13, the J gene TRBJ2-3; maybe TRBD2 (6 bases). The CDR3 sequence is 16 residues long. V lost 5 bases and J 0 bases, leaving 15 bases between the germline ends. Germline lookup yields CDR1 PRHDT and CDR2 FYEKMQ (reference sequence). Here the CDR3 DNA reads TGTGCCAGCAGCGCGAAGCCGGGACTCAGCACAGATACGCAGTATTTT. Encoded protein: CASSAKPGLSTDTQYF.

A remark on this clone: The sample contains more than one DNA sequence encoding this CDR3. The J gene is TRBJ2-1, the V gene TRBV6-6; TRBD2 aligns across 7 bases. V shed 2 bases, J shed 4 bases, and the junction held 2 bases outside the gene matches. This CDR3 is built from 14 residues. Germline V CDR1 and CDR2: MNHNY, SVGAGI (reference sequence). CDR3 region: CASSYRGGYNEQFF. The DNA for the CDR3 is TGTGCCAGCAGTTACCGCGGGGGTTACAATGAGCAGTTCTTC.